The 28 T cell receptor beta chains reported below all come from one sample, sequenced in a study of OX40 agonist ivuxolimab in advanced cancers. Assay: immunoSEQ multiplex PCR; the TCRdb copy retains only in-frame clones and omits some. Found here are roughly 50,000 clones, 89% of them singletons; the top ten hold about 10%. Sequenced material: CD4+ or CD8+ T cells sorted from blood, taken in a trial of the OX40 agonist ivuxolimab. All receptors come from an adult with an advanced solid tumor such as melanoma, head and neck, liver or kidney cancer.

V usage is TRBV7-8 and J usage is TRBJ2-7; the D call may be TRBD1 or TRBD2 (6 bases each). Trimming pared 7 bases from V and 5 bases from J, leaving 21 bases between. This CDR3 comprises 15 residues. The V gene's germline CDR1 is SGHVS and CDR2 FQNEAQ. DNA of the CDR3: TGTGCCAGCAACTCTATGGGGGGCGATTACGACGAGCAGTACTTC. Amino acid sequence: CASNSMGGDYDEQYF. The entire variable domain, with the rest obtained from reference TRBV7-8 and TRBJ2-7, is as follows: GAGVSQSPRYKVAKRGQDVALRCDPISGHVSLFWYQQALGQGPEFLTYFQNEAQLDKSGLPSDRFFAERPEGSVSTLKIQRTQQEDSAVYLCASNSMGGDYDEQYFGPGTRLTVT.

The sample holds many counts of this clone. This chain uses TRBV13 with TRBJ2-7; D gene unclear. The CDR3 runs 15 residues. The V and J ends lost 0 bases and 0 bases respectively, with 9 bases between them. Germline V gene data show CDR1 as PRHDT and CDR2 as FYEKMQ (reference sequence). DNA of the CDR3: TGTGCCAGCAGCTTAGGCGGCAGCAGCTCCTACGAGCAGTACTTC. Its translation: CASSLGGSSSYEQYF.

This rearrangement joins TRBV4-3 to TRBJ2-7; 10 nucleotides agree with TRBD1. Trimming took 0 bases from V and 3 from J; bases not matched to a gene: 5. The CDR3 sequence is 16 residues long. Germline CDR1 is LGHNA and CDR2 is YSLEER. The DNA for the CDR3 is TGCGCCAGCAGCCAAGAAAGGGACAGGGGCTACTACGAGCAGTACTTC. Its protein is CASSQERDRGYYEQYF.

This sequence joins TRBV4-3 and TRBJ2-5, with TRBD2 matching 9 bases. The V segment lost 0 bases and the J segment 4 bases; nucleotides outside the gene matches: 3. The germline V gene has CDR1 LGHNA and CDR2 YSLEER. This CDR3 contains 15 residues. CDR3 sequence (DNA): TGCGCCAGCAGCCAAGATTCGCGGGGGGGAGAGACCCAGTACTTC. Encoded protein: CASSQDSRGGETQYF.

DNA of the CDR3: TGTGCCAGTAGCCCGACAGAAAATAGCAATCAGCCCCAGCATTTT. Its protein product is CASSPTENSNQPQHF. The chain couples TRBV19 to TRBJ1-5; TRBD1 is a possible D gene (5 bases). This CDR3 region has 15 residues. In germline, CDR1 is LNHDA, CDR2 SQIVND (reference sequence). Trimming pared 6 bases from V and 0 bases from J, leaving 12 bases between.

The CDR3 loop reads CASQDRGRLDYGYTF. Here the CDR3 DNA reads TGTGCCAGCCAAGACAGGGGGCGTTTAGACTATGGCTACACCTTC. This rearrangement joins TRBV6-5 to TRBJ1-2, with TRBD1 identical over 10 bases. Germline-derived CDR1 and CDR2 are MNHEY and SVGAGI. CDR3 length: 15 residues. J gave up 3 bases and V 8 bases, and 9 bases lay outside the gene matches.

The J gene is TRBJ1-5, the V gene TRBV11-2, with 7 bases aligning to TRBD1. CDR1 and CDR2 from the germline V gene are SGHAT and FQNNGV. The CDR3 consists of 14 residues. V was clipped by 5 bases and J by 4 bases; unmatched bases: 5. The CDR3 protein is CASSPRQGNQPQHF. Here the CDR3 DNA reads TGTGCCAGCAGCCCCAGACAGGGTAATCAGCCCCAGCATTTT.

The V call is TRBV6-5, the J call TRBJ2-7, with TRBD1 matching over 10 bases. This CDR3 spans 15 amino acids. Germline CDR1 MNHEY, CDR2 SVGAGI. Losses at the gene ends were 4 bases for V and 7 bases for J; bases not matched to a gene: 10. In nucleotides, the CDR3 is TGTGCCAGCAGTTCAACCGACAGGGGGCGAGGAGAGCAGTACTTC. Its translation: CASSSTDRGRGEQYF.

As DNA, the CDR3 is TGTGCCTGTATGTACACTGAAGCTTTCTTT. This translates into CACMYTEAFF. This chain joins TRBV30 and TRBJ1-1; D is ambiguous. Germline V lookup: CDR1 GTSNPN, CDR2 SVGIG (reference sequence). This CDR3 comprises 10 residues. The V gene lost 6 bases and the J gene lost 3 bases, with 5 bases spanning the gap.

The chain uses TRBV9 and TRBJ2-7; D is ambiguous. The germline V and J ends were trimmed by 3 bases and 0 bases, with 7 bases remaining between them. The V gene's germline CDR1 is SGDLS and CDR2 YYNGEE. This CDR3 is built from 13 residues. CDR3 protein: CASSEADSYEQYF. In nucleotides, the CDR3 is TGTGCCAGCAGCGAGGCGGACTCCTACGAGCAGTACTTC.

The rearrangement joins TRBV2 to TRBJ2-7; TRBD2 agrees at 12 bases. CDR1 and CDR2 from the germline V gene are SNHLY and FYNNEI. The J segment lost 2 bases and the V segment lost 6 bases, leaving 5 bases of the junction unmatched. The CDR3 extends over 15 amino acids. The CDR3 sequence is CASSTWTSGTYEQYF. In DNA, the CDR3 is TGTGCCAGCAGCACCTGGACTAGCGGGACCTACGAGCAGTACTTC.

V is TRBV4-3 and J is TRBJ2-2; D not certain. Germline V gene data show CDR1 as LGHNA and CDR2 as YSLEER. V was trimmed by 1 base and J by 3 bases, leaving 15 bases between them. CDR3 length equals 17 residues. The CDR3 is CASSQVSEVLDTGELFF. The CDR3 DNA follows: TGCGCCAGCAGCCAAGTTAGTGAGGTCTTGGACACCGGGGAGCTGTTTTTT.

The V call is TRBV7-2, the J call TRBJ2-7; TRBD1 agrees at 7 bases. The CDR3 sequence is 17 residues long. V lost 4 bases and J lost 0; bases outside the gene matches: 12. From germline, CDR1 is SGHTA and CDR2 FQGNSA. CDR3 bases: TGTGCCAGCAGCTCCACAAACGGGACAGCAAGCTCCTACGAGCAGTACTTC. This gives the protein CASSSTNGTASSYEQYF.

The genes are TRBV4-1 and TRBJ2-7; a weak D match, TRBD2 (6 bases). Trimming removed 0 bases from V and 2 bases from J, with 14 bases in between. Germline V CDR1 and CDR2: MGHRA, YSYEKL. This CDR3 has 16 amino acids. CDR3 DNA sequence: TGCGCCAGCAGCCAAGAGTCGGGCCTAGCGACCTACGAGCAGTACTTC. Translating gives CASSQESGLATYEQYF.

V gene TRBV4-3 combines with J gene TRBJ1-4, with D unclear. Per the germline V gene, CDR1 is LGHNA and CDR2 is YSLEER. The CDR3 has 12 residues. V lost 1 base and J lost 8, with 5 bases in between. Here the CDR3 reads CASSQAAEKLFF. DNA for the CDR3: TGCGCCAGCAGCCAAGCGGCGGAAAAACTGTTTTTT.

The V gene is TRBV12-5, the J gene TRBJ2-3; 8 bases are a match to TRBD2. The trim removed 6 bases at V and 5 bases at J, leaving 7 bases unmatched. The CDR3 has 14 residues. Looked up from germline, CDR1 is LGHNT and CDR2 is FRNRAP. The CDR3 region has the DNA TGTGCTAGTGGCCCGGGACTAGTTTTAGATACGCAGTATTTT. It yields the protein CASGPGLVLDTQYF. The full variable domain, completed using reference TRBV12-5 and TRBJ2-3, is DARVTQTPRHKVTEMGQEVTMRCQPILGHNTVFWYRQTMMQGLELLAYFRNRAPLDDSGMPKDRFSAEMPDATLATLKIQPSEPRDSAVYFCASGPGLVLDTQYFGPGTRLTVL.

The chain has TRBV10-1 and TRBJ1-2; D not resolved. The germline V gene encodes CDR1 WNHNN and CDR2 SYGVQD (reference sequence). V lost 10 bases to trimming and J lost 4 bases, with 13 bases between them. The CDR3 runs 12 residues. In DNA form, the CDR3 reads TGCGCCAATCTGGGTGGCGTCTATGGCTACACCTTC. It is translated as CANLGGVYGYTF.

This clone was recorded once. The chain joins TRBV15 to TRBJ2-7; 7 bases are a match to TRBD2. V lost 0 bases, J lost 4 bases, and 15 bases stayed unmatched. This CDR3 comprises 18 residues. CDR1 and CDR2 from the germline V gene are LNHNV and YYDKDF (reference sequence). The CDR3 here is CATSRDVRTSGRVYEQYF. The CDR3 DNA reads as TGTGCCACCAGCAGAGATGTTCGGACTAGTGGGAGAGTTTACGAGCAGTACTTC.

This chain joins TRBV29-1 and TRBJ2-1, with 8 bases matching TRBD2. The V and J ends lost 2 bases and 4 bases, in that order; junction bases with no gene match: 4. CDR3 length: 14 residues. From germline, CDR1 is SQVTM and CDR2 ANQGSEA. The chain's CDR3 is CSVEFSGTYNEQFF. CDR3 DNA sequence: TGCAGCGTTGAATTTAGCGGGACGTACAATGAGCAGTTCTTC.

This chain uses TRBV6-4 with TRBJ1-1, with D perhaps matching TRBD1 (5 bases). The CDR3 contains 12 residues. Germline CDR1 and CDR2: MRHNA and SNTAGT. Trimming removed 7 bases at V and 1 base at J, with 7 bases between. In DNA form, the CDR3 reads TGTGCCAGCACCAGGGAGAACACTGAAGCTTTCTTT. Amino acids: CASTRENTEAFF.

The chain couples TRBV6-5 to TRBJ2-7; TRBD1 matches at 7 bases. J lost 2 bases, V lost 6 bases, and 4 bases had no gene match. CDR1 and CDR2 (germline): MNHEY, SVGAGI. There are 13 residues in the CDR3. Here the CDR3 DNA reads TGTGCCAGCAGGTCGGACAGGACCTACGAGCAGTACTTC. Amino acids: CASRSDRTYEQYF.

V is TRBV9 and J is TRBJ2-7, with unresolved D. This CDR3 comprises 15 residues. Trimming shortened V by 0 bases and J by 0 bases, and 10 bases separated the two germline ends. Germline lookup yields CDR1 SGDLS and CDR2 YYNGEE. CDR3 DNA sequence: TGTGCCAGCAGCGTAGACCAACACTCCTCCTACGAGCAGTACTTC. It translates to CASSVDQHSSYEQYF.

The gene calls are TRBV4-3 and TRBJ1-1; D ambiguous. Germline V gene data show CDR1 as LGHNA and CDR2 as YSLEER. V was clipped by 4 bases and J by 4 bases, with 13 bases between them. The CDR3 consists of 14 residues. Here the CDR3 reads CASSPDGWVTEAFF. Here the CDR3 DNA reads TGCGCCAGCAGCCCCGACGGTTGGGTCACTGAAGCTTTCTTT.

The chain recombines TRBV20-1 with TRBJ2-1; no definite D call. The CDR3 is 11 residues long. Trimming took 5 bases from V and 6 from J, leaving 8 bases between them. Germline loops: CDR1 DFQATT, CDR2 SNEGSKA (reference sequence). This CDR3 is CSAPSINEQFF. CDR3 nucleotide sequence: TGCAGTGCTCCTTCAATCAATGAGCAGTTCTTC.

The V and J genes are TRBV7-3 and TRBJ2-1; 7 nucleotides agree with TRBD2. The CDR3 is 14 amino acids. CDR1 and CDR2 from the germline V gene are SGHTA and FQGTGA. V trimming: 3 bases; J trimming: 7 bases; junction bases outside the gene matches: 6. CDR3 coding DNA: TGTGCCAGCAGCTTCGGCGGGAGTGGAAATGAGCAGTTCTTC. Residues: CASSFGGSGNEQFF.

The CDR3 is CASSPPGQGKNIQYF. CDR3 nucleotides: TGCGCCAGCAGCCCCCCTGGACAGGGCAAAAACATTCAGTACTTC. The gene calls are TRBV4-1 and TRBJ2-4, with 8 bases fitting TRBD1. The CDR3 has 15 residues. CDR1 and CDR2 (germline): MGHRA, YSYEKL. Losses at the gene ends were 4 bases for V and 3 bases for J; bases not matched to a gene: 5.

V is TRBV5-8 and J is TRBJ1-5, with unresolved D. The CDR3 runs 14 residues. V was shortened by 2 bases and J by 0 bases, with 6 bases between the two germline ends. Germline CDR1 reads SGHTS; CDR2 reads YDEGEE. DNA of the CDR3: TGTGCCAGCAGCTTCCCCTATAGCAATCAGCCCCAGCATTTT. Its protein is CASSFPYSNQPQHF.

The CDR3 loop is CASSQGRTVSYEQYF. The CDR3 DNA follows: TGCGCCAGCAGCCAGGGGAGGACAGTTAGCTACGAGCAGTACTTC. The chain is built from TRBV4-1 and TRBJ2-7; D possibly uses TRBD1 or TRBD2 (6 bases each). Per the germline V gene, CDR1 is MGHRA and CDR2 is YSYEKL. The CDR3 covers 15 residues. V dropped 3 bases and J dropped 3 bases, with 15 bases sitting between them.